The 28 T cell receptor beta chains below come from one sample, sequenced in a study of control samples from healthy donors and cancer patients. Profiled with immunoSEQ multiplex PCR; TCRdb holds only in-frame clones, not every one. The top ten clones hold 5.5% to 7.5% of a sample with 130,000 to 150,000 clones, 80% to 95% of them seen once. The sequencing sample was made of blood. The receptors derive from a young man in good health.

This clone was seen more than once but under ten times. The chain combines TRBV5-1 with TRBJ1-1; 7 nucleotides agree with TRBD1. This CDR3 has 14 amino acids. The J segment lost 4 bases and the V segment lost 5 bases, leaving 8 bases of the junction unmatched. Germline V lookup: CDR1 SGHRS, CDR2 YFSETQ. CDR3 in amino acids: CASRSDRTVTEAFF. CDR3 DNA: TGCGCCAGCAGGTCGGACAGGACGGTCACTGAAGCTTTCTTT.

The chain uses TRBV5-1 and TRBJ2-1; D ambiguous. In germline, CDR1 is SGHRS, CDR2 YFSETQ. The V end was cut by 4 bases, the J end by 0 bases, with 8 bases between. The CDR3 has 14 amino acids. Here the CDR3 reads CASSRRTSYNEQFF. CDR3 nucleotide sequence: TGCGCCAGCAGCCGACGGACCTCCTACAATGAGCAGTTCTTC.

The CDR3 sequence is CASSARQGSGNTIYF. In nucleotides, the CDR3 is TGTGCCAGCAGCGCTCGACAGGGGTCTGGAAACACCATATATTTT. This chain links TRBV7-2 with TRBJ1-3; 8 nucleotides match TRBD1. Germline trimming cut 5 bases from V and 1 base from J; bases unmatched to any gene: 4. CDR1 SGHTA and CDR2 FQGNSA come from the germline V gene. The CDR3 has 15 amino acids.

The rearrangement joins TRBV5-4 to TRBJ2-7; D is undetermined. Germline loops: CDR1 SGHNT, CDR2 YYREEE (reference sequence). The V gene lost 2 bases and the J gene lost 2 bases, with 2 bases spanning the gap. The CDR3 contains 11 residues. The CDR3 coding sequence is TGTGCCAGCAGCTTTGCCTACGAGCAGTACTTC. It encodes CASSFAYEQYF. The full variable domain, with the rest looked up from reference TRBV5-4 and TRBJ2-7, is ETGVTQSPTHLIKTRGQQVTLRCSSQSGHNTVSWYQQALGQGPQFIFQYYREEENGRGNFPPRFSGLQFPNYSSELNVNALELDDSALYLCASSFAYEQYFGPGTRLTVT.

This clone appeared a single time. This sequence joins TRBV7-8 and TRBJ2-7; D is undetermined. Between the trimmed V and J ends, which lost 5 bases and 2 bases, there was a span of 4 bases. From germline, CDR1 is SGHVS and CDR2 FQNEAQ. This CDR3 has 11 residues. In DNA, the CDR3 is TGTGCCAGCAGCGCTACCTACGAGCAGTACTTC. It encodes CASSATYEQYF.

V and J are TRBV18 and TRBJ2-5; possible D gene TRBD2, 6 bases. The ends were cut back, 4 bases at V and 7 bases at J, with 22 bases in the middle. This CDR3 spans 16 amino acids. CDR1 and CDR2 (germline): KGHSH, LQKENI. CDR3 nucleotide sequence: TGTGCCAGCTCACTGCCCCCGGCACTAGCTAACGGGACCCAGTACTTC. Residues: CASSLPPALANGTQYF.

This rearrangement joins TRBV4-3 to TRBJ1-5, with 10 nucleotides matching TRBD1. Germline CDR1 LGHNA, CDR2 YSLEER. The CDR3 consists of 21 residues. Trimming took 4 bases from V and 4 from J; bases not matched to a gene: 22. The chain's CDR3 is CASSPLSRDRGQHRGNQPQHF. As DNA, the CDR3 is TGCGCCAGCAGCCCTTTGTCCCGGGACAGGGGTCAACACCGGGGGAATCAGCCCCAGCATTTT.

The rearrangement uses TRBV7-3 and TRBJ1-1; possible D gene TRBD1, 5 bases. Germline V gives CDR1 SGHTA, CDR2 FQGTGA. The CDR3 is 14 residues long. V lost 5 bases and J lost 5, with 15 bases in between. CDR3 sequence: CASSATVSGTEAFF. Written as DNA, the CDR3 is TGTGCCAGCAGCGCGACAGTGTCGGGGACTGAAGCTTTCTTT.

The rearrangement links TRBV5-5 to TRBJ2-2; 12 bases are a match to TRBD2. The CDR3 has 17 amino acids. V trimming: 6 bases; J trimming: 4 bases; junction bases outside the gene matches: 10. Germline assignment: CDR1 SGHKS and CDR2 YYEKEE (reference sequence). CDR3 in amino acids: CASNFRTSGVGTGELFF. CDR3 sequence (DNA): TGTGCCAGCAATTTCCGGACTAGCGGGGTTGGCACCGGGGAGCTGTTTTTT.

The gene calls are TRBV6-5 and TRBJ2-1; 7 bases map to TRBD2. J was trimmed by 14 bases and V by 5 bases; bases with no gene match: 9. The CDR3 loop spans 12 amino acids. From germline, CDR1 is MNHEY and CDR2 SVGAGI. Here the CDR3 reads CASSLIGRPEFF. The CDR3 region has the DNA TGTGCCAGCAGTCTTATCGGGAGGCCCGAGTTCTTC.

V gene TRBV7-2 combines with J gene TRBJ1-4; D gene unclear. CDR1 is SGHTA and CDR2 is FQGNSA in the germline V gene. This CDR3 is built from 13 residues. V was shortened by 2 bases and J by 5 bases, with 6 bases between the two germline ends. CDR3 DNA: TGTGCCAGCAGCTTATTGGGGAATGAAAAACTGTTTTTT. This gives the protein CASSLLGNEKLFF.

This clone was seen a single time. This rearrangement joins TRBV5-6 to TRBJ1-2, with 7 bases lining up with TRBD1. The CDR3 is made up of 14 amino acids. The V gene's germline CDR1 is SGHDT and CDR2 YYEEEE. Germline trimming cut 0 bases from V and 4 bases from J; bases unmatched to any gene: 3. CDR3 amino acids: CASSLGQGAYGYTF. As DNA, the CDR3 is TGTGCCAGCAGCTTGGGACAGGGAGCCTATGGCTACACCTTC.

This clone was recorded only once. The chain links TRBV4-1 to TRBJ2-1, with 8 bases identical to TRBD1. The germline V gene has CDR1 MGHRA and CDR2 YSYEKL. The CDR3 runs to 15 residues. V lost 4 bases, J lost 3 bases, and 5 bases stayed unmatched. Written as DNA, the CDR3 is TGCGCCAGCAGCCCTGGCAGGGGGCTCTACAATGAGCAGTTCTTC. This codes for CASSPGRGLYNEQFF.

The chain carries TRBV7-8 and TRBJ1-4; TRBD1 might be the D (6 bases). V was pared by 5 bases and J by 6 bases, with 19 bases between. Germline V gene data show CDR1 as SGHVS and CDR2 as FQNEAQ. The CDR3 has 16 residues. DNA of the CDR3: TGTGCCAGCAGCCTCAATCCCAGGGGCGGGGATGAAAAACTGTTTTTT. Its translation: CASSLNPRGGDEKLFF.

This chain uses TRBV19 with TRBJ2-5; 13 bases line up with TRBD2. CDR1 and CDR2 (germline): LNHDA, SQIVND (reference sequence). The CDR3 covers 15 residues. V was pared by 5 bases and J by 4 bases, with 4 bases of the junction left unmatched. The CDR3: CASSPGLAGAETQYF. The CDR3 nucleotides read TGTGCCAGTAGTCCCGGACTAGCGGGAGCAGAGACCCAGTACTTC.

The chain couples TRBV19 to TRBJ2-1, with D tentatively TRBD2 (6 bases). CDR1 LNHDA and CDR2 SQIVND come from the germline V gene (reference sequence). V was clipped by 7 bases and J by 4 bases, with 20 bases between them. This CDR3 region has 16 residues. The CDR3 DNA sequence: TGTGCCAGTACCCTAGGGCCCCTAGCGTCTTACAATGAGCAGTTCTTC. Amino acids: CASTLGPLASYNEQFF.

The gene calls are TRBV5-8 and TRBJ1-5; 10 bases are shared with TRBD1. The CDR3 spans 17 residues. Germline CDR1 is SGHTS and CDR2 is YDEGEE. Losses at the gene ends were 7 bases for V and 4 bases for J; bases not matched to a gene: 14. The CDR3 region has the DNA TGTGCCAGCCACTGGTTTCGGGGACAGGGGATAAATCAGCCCCAGCATTTT. Translation gives CASHWFRGQGINQPQHF.

The chain has TRBV28 and TRBJ2-7; 12 bases are shared with TRBD2. The CDR3 has 14 residues. Germline CDR1 and CDR2: MDHEN and SYDVKM. The ends lost 6 bases at V and 7 bases at J; junction bases unmatched: 7. Written as DNA, the CDR3 is TGTGCCAGCAGGTCGACTAGCGGGAGCCCGGAGCAGTACTTC. Protein product: CASRSTSGSPEQYF.

The chain links TRBV9 to TRBJ2-3; the D gene is possibly TRBD2 (6 bases). CDR1 is SGDLS, CDR2 YYNGEE, per germline. Trimming shortened V by 4 bases and J by 3 bases, and 21 bases separated the two germline ends. This CDR3 spans 17 amino acids. CDR3 bases: TGTGCCAGCAGCCCGAGAGGAGGGCCGGGAATGACAGATACGCAGTATTTT. Translated, it gives CASSPRGGPGMTDTQYF.

CDR3 nucleotides: TGTGCCAGCAGCCCAGACTCAGGGGTTCAGCCCCAGCATTTT. The encoded protein is CASSPDSGVQPQHF. The chain has TRBV28 and TRBJ1-5; D possibly corresponds to TRBD1 (6 bases). The CDR3 consists of 14 residues. In germline, CDR1 is MDHEN, CDR2 SYDVKM. V dropped 6 bases and J dropped 6 bases, with 15 bases sitting between them.

The chain has TRBV30 and TRBJ1-2; D call uncertain. CDR1 is GTSNPN and CDR2 is SVGIG in the germline V gene (reference sequence). Trimming pared 4 bases from V and 7 bases from J, leaving 13 bases between. CDR3 size: 12 residues. CDR3 in amino acids: CAWNPKGFGYTF. Here the CDR3 DNA reads TGTGCCTGGAATCCGAAGGGTTTTGGCTACACCTTC.

The chain carries TRBV11-2 and TRBJ1-5; 8 positions agree with TRBD1. CDR1 is SGHAT, CDR2 FQNNGV, per germline. The CDR3 spans 15 residues. V was clipped by 4 bases and J by 1 base; unmatched bases: 3. CDR3 bases: TGTGCCAGCAGCTCGGGGGACAGGAGCAATCAGCCCCAGCATTTT. Protein product: CASSSGDRSNQPQHF.

The V and J genes are TRBV6-5 and TRBJ1-6, with 8 bases that match TRBD1. Losses at the gene ends were 4 bases for V and 2 bases for J; bases not matched to a gene: 4. This CDR3 has 16 amino acids. Germline V CDR1 and CDR2: MNHEY, SVGAGI. The CDR3 region is CASSLDRGAYNSPLHF. The CDR3 region has the DNA TGTGCCAGCAGTTTAGACAGGGGCGCCTATAATTCACCCCTCCACTTT.

The rearrangement joins TRBV5-1 to TRBJ1-5, with TRBD1 matching over 8 bases. Germline CDR1 reads SGHRS; CDR2 reads YFSETQ. This CDR3 has 14 amino acids. The V segment lost 4 bases and the J segment 5 bases; nucleotides outside the gene matches: 5. The CDR3 sequence: CASSPTGGDQPQHF. CDR3 DNA: TGCGCCAGCAGCCCCACAGGGGGAGATCAGCCCCAGCATTTT.

This chain connects TRBV28 to TRBJ2-1; TRBD1 matches 9 bases. Germline CDR1 is MDHEN and CDR2 is SYDVKM. This CDR3 is built from 15 residues. J was trimmed by 2 bases and V by 1 base; bases with no gene match: 0. As DNA, the CDR3 is TGTGCCAGCAGTTTATACAGGGGGCCCTACAATGAGCAGTTCTTC. It specifies CASSLYRGPYNEQFF.

This chain connects TRBV6-5 to TRBJ2-1, with 8 nucleotides matching TRBD2. Germline assignment: CDR1 MNHEY and CDR2 SVGAGI. CDR3 length: 15 amino acids. V shed 5 bases, J shed 7 bases, and the junction held 10 bases outside the gene matches. This CDR3 is CASSQGLDVYNEQFF. The CDR3 DNA is TGTGCCAGCAGTCAGGGACTAGATGTGTATAATGAGCAGTTCTTC.

The chain is built from TRBV25-1 and TRBJ2-1; 14 nucleotides line up with TRBD2. The CDR3 sequence is 12 residues long. CDR1 and CDR2 from the germline V gene are MGHDK and SYGVNS. V was pared by 11 bases and J by 6 bases, with 0 bases of the junction left unmatched. This chain's CDR3 is CAGTSGSNEQFF. The CDR3 region has the DNA TGTGCCGGGACTAGCGGGAGCAATGAGCAGTTCTTC. The full variable domain, its missing parts supplied by reference TRBV25-1 and TRBJ2-1, is EADIYQTPRYLVIGTGKKITLECSQTMGHDKMYWYQQDPGMELHLIHYSYGVNSTEKGDLSSESTVSRIRTEHFPLTLESARPSHTSQYLCAGTSGSNEQFFGPGTRLTVL.

This chain connects TRBV9 to TRBJ2-2; 7 bases align to TRBD2. The CDR3 covers 17 residues. Germline loops: CDR1 SGDLS, CDR2 YYNGEE. J lost 1 base, V lost 3 bases, and 9 bases had no gene match. CDR3 residues: CASSAPSERGNTGELFF. The CDR3 nucleotides are TGTGCCAGCAGCGCCCCTAGTGAGCGGGGGAACACCGGGGAGCTGTTTTTT.